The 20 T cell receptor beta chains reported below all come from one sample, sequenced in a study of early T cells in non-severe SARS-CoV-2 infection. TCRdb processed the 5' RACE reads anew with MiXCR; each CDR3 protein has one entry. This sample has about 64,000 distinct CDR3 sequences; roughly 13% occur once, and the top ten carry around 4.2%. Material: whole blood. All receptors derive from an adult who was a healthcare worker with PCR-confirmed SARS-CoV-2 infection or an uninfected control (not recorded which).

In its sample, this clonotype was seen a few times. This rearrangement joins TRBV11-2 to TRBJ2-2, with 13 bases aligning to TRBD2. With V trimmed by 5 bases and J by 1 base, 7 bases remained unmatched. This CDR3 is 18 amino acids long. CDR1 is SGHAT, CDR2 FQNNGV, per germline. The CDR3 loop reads CASSPTSGGAVNTGELFF. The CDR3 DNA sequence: TGTGCCAGCAGCCCAACTAGCGGGGGGGCCGTGAACACCGGGGAGCTGTTTTTT.

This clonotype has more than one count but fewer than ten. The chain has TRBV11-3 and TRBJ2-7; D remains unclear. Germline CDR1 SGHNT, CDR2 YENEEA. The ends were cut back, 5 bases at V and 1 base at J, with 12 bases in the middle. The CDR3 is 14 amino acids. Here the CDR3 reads CASSPFDRSYEQYF. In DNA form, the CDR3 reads TGTGCCAGCAGCCCCTTCGACCGGTCCTACGAGCAGTACTTC.

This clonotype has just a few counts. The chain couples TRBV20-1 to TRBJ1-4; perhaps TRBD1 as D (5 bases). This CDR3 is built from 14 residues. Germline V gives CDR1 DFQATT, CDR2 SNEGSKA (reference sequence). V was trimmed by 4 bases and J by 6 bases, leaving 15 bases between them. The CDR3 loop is CSATPGRGDEKLFF. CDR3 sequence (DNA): TGCAGTGCTACCCCAGGGAGAGGAGATGAAAAACTGTTTTTT.

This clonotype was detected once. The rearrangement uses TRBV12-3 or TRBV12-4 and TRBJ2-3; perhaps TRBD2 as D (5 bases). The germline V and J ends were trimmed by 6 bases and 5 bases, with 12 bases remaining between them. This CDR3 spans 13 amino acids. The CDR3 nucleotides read TGTGCCAGCAGAAGGGTAGCGCAAGATACGCAGTATTTT. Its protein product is CASRRVAQDTQYF.

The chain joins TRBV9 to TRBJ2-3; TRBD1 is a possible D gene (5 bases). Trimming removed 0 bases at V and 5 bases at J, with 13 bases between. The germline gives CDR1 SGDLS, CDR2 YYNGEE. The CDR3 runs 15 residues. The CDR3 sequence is CASSVGVGGQDTQYF. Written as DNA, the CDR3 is TGTGCCAGCAGCGTAGGGGTCGGCGGACAAGATACGCAGTATTTT.

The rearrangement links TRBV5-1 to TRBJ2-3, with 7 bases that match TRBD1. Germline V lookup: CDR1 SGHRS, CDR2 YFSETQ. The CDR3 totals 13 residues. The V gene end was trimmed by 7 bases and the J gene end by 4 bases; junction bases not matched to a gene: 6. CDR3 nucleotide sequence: TGCGCCAGCCGGCCAGGGGGATCAGATACGCAGTATTTT. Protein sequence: CASRPGGSDTQYF.

Here the CDR3 DNA reads TGTGCCAGCAGCCAAGATGGCGCGAATGGCTACACCTTC. Its translation: CASSQDGANGYTF. The chain recombines TRBV3-1 with TRBJ1-2; no firm D call. Per the germline V gene, CDR1 is LGHDT and CDR2 is YNNKEL (reference sequence). V was clipped by 0 bases and J by 6 bases, with 8 bases between them. The CDR3 is 13 amino acids.

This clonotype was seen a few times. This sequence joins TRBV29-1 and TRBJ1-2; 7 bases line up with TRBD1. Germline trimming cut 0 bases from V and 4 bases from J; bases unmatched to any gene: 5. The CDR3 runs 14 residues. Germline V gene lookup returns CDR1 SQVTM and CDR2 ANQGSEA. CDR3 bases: TGCAGCGTTGAAGAAAGGGACAGCATCTATGGCTACACCTTC. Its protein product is CSVEERDSIYGYTF.

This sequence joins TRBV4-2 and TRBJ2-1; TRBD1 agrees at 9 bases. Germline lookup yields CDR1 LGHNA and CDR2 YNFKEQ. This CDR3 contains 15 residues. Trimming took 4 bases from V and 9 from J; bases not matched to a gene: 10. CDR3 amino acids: CASSPSETGGGEQFF. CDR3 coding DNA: TGTGCCAGCAGCCCGTCCGAGACAGGGGGTGGTGAGCAGTTCTTC.

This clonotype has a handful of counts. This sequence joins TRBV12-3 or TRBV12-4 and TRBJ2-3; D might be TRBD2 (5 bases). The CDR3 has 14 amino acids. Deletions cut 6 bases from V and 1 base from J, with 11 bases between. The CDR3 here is CASREAGRTDTQYF. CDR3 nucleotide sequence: TGTGCCAGCAGGGAGGCGGGTCGCACAGATACGCAGTATTTT.

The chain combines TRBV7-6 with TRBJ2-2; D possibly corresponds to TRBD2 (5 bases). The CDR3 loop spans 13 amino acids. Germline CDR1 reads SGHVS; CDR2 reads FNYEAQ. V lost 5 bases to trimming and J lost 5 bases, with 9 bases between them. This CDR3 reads CASSRRGTGELFF. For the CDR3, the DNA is TGTGCCAGCAGCCGGCGAGGGACCGGGGAGCTGTTTTTT.

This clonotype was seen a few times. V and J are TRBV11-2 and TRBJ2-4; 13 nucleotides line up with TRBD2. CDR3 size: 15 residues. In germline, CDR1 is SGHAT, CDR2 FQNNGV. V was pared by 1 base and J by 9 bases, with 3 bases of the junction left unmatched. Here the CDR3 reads CASSLGTSGGSIQYF. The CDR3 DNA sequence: TGTGCCAGCAGCTTAGGGACTAGCGGGGGCTCCATTCAGTACTTC.

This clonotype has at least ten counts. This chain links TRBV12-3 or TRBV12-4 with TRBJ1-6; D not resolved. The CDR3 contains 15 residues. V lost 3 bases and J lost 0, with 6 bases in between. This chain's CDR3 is CASSFFSSYNSPLHF. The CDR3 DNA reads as TGTGCCAGCAGTTTCTTCAGCTCCTATAATTCACCCCTCCACTTT.

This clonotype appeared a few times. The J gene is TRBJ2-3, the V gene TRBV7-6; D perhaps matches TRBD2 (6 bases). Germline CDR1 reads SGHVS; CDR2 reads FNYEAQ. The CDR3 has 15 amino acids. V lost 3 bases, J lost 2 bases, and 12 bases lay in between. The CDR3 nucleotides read TGTGCCAGCAGCTTTGGGGGGACCTACACAGATACGCAGTATTTT. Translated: CASSFGGTYTDTQYF.

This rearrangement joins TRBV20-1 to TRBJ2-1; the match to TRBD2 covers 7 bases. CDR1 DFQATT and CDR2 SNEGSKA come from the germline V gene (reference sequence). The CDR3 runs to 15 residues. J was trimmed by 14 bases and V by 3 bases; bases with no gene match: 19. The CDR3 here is CSASSGGLGGSEEFF. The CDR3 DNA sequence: TGCAGTGCTAGTTCCGGAGGCCTGGGAGGGAGCGAGGAGTTCTTC.

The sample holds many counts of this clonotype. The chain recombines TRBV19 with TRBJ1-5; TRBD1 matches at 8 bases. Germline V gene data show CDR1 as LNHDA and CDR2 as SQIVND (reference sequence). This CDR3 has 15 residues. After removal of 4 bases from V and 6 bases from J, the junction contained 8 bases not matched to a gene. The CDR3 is CASSTDREISQPQHF. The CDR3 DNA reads TGTGCCAGTAGTACGGACAGGGAGATAAGTCAGCCCCAGCATTTT. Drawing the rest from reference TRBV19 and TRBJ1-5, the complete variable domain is DGGITQSPKYLFRKEGQNVTLSCEQNLNHDAMYWYRQDPGQGLRLIYYSQIVNDFQKGDIAEGYSVSREKKESFPLTVTSAQKNPTAFYLCASSTDREISQPQHFGDGTRLSIL.

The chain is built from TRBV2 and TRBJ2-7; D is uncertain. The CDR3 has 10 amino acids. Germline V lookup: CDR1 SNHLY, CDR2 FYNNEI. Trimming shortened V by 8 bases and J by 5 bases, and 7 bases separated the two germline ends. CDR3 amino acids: CASRGDEQYF. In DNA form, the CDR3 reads TGTGCCAGCCGTGGGGACGAGCAGTACTTC.

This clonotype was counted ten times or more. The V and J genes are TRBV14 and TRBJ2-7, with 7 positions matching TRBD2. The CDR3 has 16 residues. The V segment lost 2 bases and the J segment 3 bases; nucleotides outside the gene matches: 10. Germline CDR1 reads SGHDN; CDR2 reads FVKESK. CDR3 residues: CASSQRPFSGYYEQYF. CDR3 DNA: TGTGCCAGCAGCCAACGCCCTTTTAGCGGGTACTACGAGCAGTACTTC.

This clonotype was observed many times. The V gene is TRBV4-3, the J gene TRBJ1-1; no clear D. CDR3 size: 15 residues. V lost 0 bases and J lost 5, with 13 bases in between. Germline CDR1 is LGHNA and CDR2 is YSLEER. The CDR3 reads CASSQDRREGTEAFF. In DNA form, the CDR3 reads TGCGCCAGCAGCCAAGATAGACGGGAAGGAACTGAAGCTTTCTTT.

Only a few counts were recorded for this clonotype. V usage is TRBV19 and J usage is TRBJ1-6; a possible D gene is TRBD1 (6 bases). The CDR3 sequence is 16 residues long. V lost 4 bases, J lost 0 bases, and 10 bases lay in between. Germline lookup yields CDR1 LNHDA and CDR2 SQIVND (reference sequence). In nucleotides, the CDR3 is TGTGCCAGTAGTACCAGGGGAACCTCCTATAATTCACCCCTCCACTTT. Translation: CASSTRGTSYNSPLHF. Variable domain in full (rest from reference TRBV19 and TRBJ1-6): DGGITQSPKYLFRKEGQNVTLSCEQNLNHDAMYWYRQDPGQGLRLIYYSQIVNDFQKGDIAEGYSVSREKKESFPLTVTSAQKNPTAFYLCASSTRGTSYNSPLHFGNGTRLTVT.